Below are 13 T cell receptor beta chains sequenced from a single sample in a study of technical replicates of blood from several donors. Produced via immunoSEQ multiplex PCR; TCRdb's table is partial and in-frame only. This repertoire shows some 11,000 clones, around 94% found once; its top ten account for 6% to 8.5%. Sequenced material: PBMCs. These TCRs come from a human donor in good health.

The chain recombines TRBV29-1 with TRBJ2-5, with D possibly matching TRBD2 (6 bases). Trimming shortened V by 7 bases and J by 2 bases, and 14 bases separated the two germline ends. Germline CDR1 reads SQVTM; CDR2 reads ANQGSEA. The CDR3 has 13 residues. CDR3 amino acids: CSATGTAQETQYF. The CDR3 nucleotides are TGCAGCGCTACCGGGACTGCACAAGAGACCCAGTACTTC.

CDR3 coding DNA: TGTGCCAGCCTCGGTATGAACACTGAAGCTTTCTTT. The encoded protein is CASLGMNTEAFF. The genes are TRBV6-1 and TRBJ1-1; D remains ambiguous. This CDR3 contains 12 residues. Trimming took off 8 bases at V and 0 bases at J, with 7 bases between the two ends. Germline V gene lookup returns CDR1 MNHNS and CDR2 SASEGT.

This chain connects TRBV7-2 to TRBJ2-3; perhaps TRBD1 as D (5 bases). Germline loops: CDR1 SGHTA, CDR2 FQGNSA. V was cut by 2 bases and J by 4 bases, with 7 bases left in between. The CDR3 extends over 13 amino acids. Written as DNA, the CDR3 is TGTGCCAGCAGCTTACAGGGTGCAGATACGCAGTATTTT. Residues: CASSLQGADTQYF.

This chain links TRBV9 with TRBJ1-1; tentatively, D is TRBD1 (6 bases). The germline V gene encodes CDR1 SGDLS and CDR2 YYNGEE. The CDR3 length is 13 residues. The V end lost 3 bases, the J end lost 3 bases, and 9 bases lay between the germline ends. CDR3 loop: CASSAPGDTEAFF. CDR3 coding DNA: TGTGCCAGCAGCGCCCCAGGGGACACTGAAGCTTTCTTT.

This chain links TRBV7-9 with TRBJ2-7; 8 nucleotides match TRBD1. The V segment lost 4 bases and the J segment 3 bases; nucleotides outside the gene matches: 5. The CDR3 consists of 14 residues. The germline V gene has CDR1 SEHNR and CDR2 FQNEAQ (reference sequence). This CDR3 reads CASSSGTGDYEQYF. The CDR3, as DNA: TGTGCCAGCAGCTCCGGGACAGGTGACTACGAGCAGTACTTC.

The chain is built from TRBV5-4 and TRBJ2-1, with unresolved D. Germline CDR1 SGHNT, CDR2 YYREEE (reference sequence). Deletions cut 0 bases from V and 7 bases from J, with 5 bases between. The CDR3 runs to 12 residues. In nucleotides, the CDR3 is TGTGCCAGCAGCTTGGACCAGAATGAGCAGTTCTTC. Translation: CASSLDQNEQFF.

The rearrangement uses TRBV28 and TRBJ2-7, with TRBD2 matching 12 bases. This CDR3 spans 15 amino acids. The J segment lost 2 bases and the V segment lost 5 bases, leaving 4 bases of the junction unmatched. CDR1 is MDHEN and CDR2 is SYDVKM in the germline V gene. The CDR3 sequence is CASSPLAGGTYEQYF. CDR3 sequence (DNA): TGTGCCAGCAGTCCGCTAGCGGGAGGGACCTACGAGCAGTACTTC.

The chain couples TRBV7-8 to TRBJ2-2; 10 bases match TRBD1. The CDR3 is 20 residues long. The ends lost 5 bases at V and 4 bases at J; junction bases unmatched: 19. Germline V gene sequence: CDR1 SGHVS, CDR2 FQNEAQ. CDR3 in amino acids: CASSPPSTWGTGAGTGELFF. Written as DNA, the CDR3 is TGTGCCAGCAGCCCGCCATCCACATGGGGGACAGGGGCTGGCACCGGGGAGCTGTTTTTT. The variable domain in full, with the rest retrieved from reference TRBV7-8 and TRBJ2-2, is GAGVSQSPRYKVAKRGQDVALRCDPISGHVSLFWYQQALGQGPEFLTYFQNEAQLDKSGLPSDRFFAERPEGSVSTLKIQRTQQEDSAVYLCASSPPSTWGTGAGTGELFFGEGSRLTVL.

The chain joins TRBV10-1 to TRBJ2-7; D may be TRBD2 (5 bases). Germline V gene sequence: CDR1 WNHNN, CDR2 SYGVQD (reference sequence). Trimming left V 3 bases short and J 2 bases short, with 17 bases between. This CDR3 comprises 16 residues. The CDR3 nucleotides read TGCGCCAGCAGTGACGTCCGACTTCGGGATGCCTACGAGCAGTACTTC. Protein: CASSDVRLRDAYEQYF.

CDR3 nucleotide sequence: TGCGCCAGCATGATGGAGCCAAACACCGGGGAGCTGTTTTTT. Translation gives CASMMEPNTGELFF. This rearrangement joins TRBV5-1 to TRBJ2-2, with D unresolved. V was clipped by 6 bases and J by 2 bases, with 11 bases between them. Germline lookup yields CDR1 SGHRS and CDR2 YFSETQ. The CDR3 is made up of 14 amino acids.

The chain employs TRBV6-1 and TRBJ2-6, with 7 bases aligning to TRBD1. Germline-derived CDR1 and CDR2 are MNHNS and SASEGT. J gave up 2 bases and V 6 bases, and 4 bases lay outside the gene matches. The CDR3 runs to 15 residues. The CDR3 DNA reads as TGTGCCAGCAGCGCACAGGGGACTGGGGCCAACGTCCTGACTTTC. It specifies CASSAQGTGANVLTF.

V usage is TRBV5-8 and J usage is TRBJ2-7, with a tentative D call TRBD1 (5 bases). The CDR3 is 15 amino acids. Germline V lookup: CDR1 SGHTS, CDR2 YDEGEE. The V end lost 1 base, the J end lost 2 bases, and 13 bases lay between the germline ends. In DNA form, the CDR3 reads TGTGCCAGCAGCTTGCAGGGAAACCTCCCCTACGAGCAGTACTTC. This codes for CASSLQGNLPYEQYF.

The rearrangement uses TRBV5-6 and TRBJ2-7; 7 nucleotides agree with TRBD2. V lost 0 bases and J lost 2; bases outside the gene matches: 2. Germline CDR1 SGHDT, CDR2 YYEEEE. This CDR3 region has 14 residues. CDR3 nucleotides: TGTGCCAGCAGCTTGGTTCGGGGGGCCTACGAGCAGTACTTC. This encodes CASSLVRGAYEQYF.